These 11 T cell receptor beta chains were all obtained from the same sample, sequenced in a study of cytomegalovirus exposure and HLA in healthy donors. The study ran its PCR with 60 Vbeta and 13 Jbeta primers. Repertoires were generated with immunoSEQ multiplex PCR, while TCRdb's copy carries only in-frame clones and drops some. This table holds some 180,000 clones, over 75% found once. Sequences were obtained from PBMCs. These receptors were taken from a girl in the first two years of life in good health and CMV-seronegative.

CDR3 sequence reads: CASSQTDSNQPQHF. CDR3 DNA: TGTGCCAGCAGTCAGACAGACTCTAATCAGCCCCAGCATTTT. The J gene is TRBJ1-5, the V gene TRBV7-6; D perhaps matches TRBD1 (5 bases). V was shortened by 6 bases and J by 4 bases, with 13 bases between the two germline ends. CDR3 length: 14 residues. Germline assignment: CDR1 SGHVS and CDR2 FNYEAQ.

This clone came up a few times. The gene calls are TRBV4-1 and TRBJ2-7, with 8 bases fitting TRBD1. CDR1 is MGHRA and CDR2 is YSYEKL in the germline V gene. CDR3 length: 16 residues. V lost 4 bases to trimming and J lost 6 bases; unmatched junction nucleotides: 14. CDR3 residues: CASSRTPGQDALEQYF. The CDR3 DNA follows: TGCGCCAGCAGCCGGACCCCGGGACAGGATGCTCTCGAGCAGTACTTC.

The chain has TRBV7-9 and TRBJ2-5; a weak D match, TRBD2 (5 bases). Per germline, CDR1 SEHNR and CDR2 FQNEAQ (reference sequence). The V gene lost 3 bases and the J gene lost 3 bases, with 8 bases spanning the gap. The CDR3 spans 13 residues. The CDR3 sequence is CASSFTREETQYF. The DNA for the CDR3 is TGTGCCAGCAGCTTTACGCGGGAAGAGACCCAGTACTTC. Using reference TRBV7-9 and TRBJ2-5 for the parts outside the CDR3, the full variable domain is DTGVSQNPRHKITKRGQNVTFRCDPISEHNRLYWYRQTLGQGPEFLTYFQNEAQLEKSRLLSDRFSAERPKGSFSTLEIQRTEQGDSAMYLCASSFTREETQYFGPGTRLLVL.

This chain joins TRBV13 and TRBJ2-7; 8 bases line up with TRBD1. V was pared by 5 bases and J by 8 bases, with 14 bases of the junction left unmatched. The germline gives CDR1 PRHDT, CDR2 FYEKMQ (reference sequence). The CDR3 loop spans 15 amino acids. The DNA of the CDR3 is TGTGCCAGCAGCCCCGGGACAGGTCTCGGAGGAAAGCAGTACTTC. Its translation: CASSPGTGLGGKQYF.

The rearrangement uses TRBV4-3 and TRBJ2-3, with D maybe TRBD1 (6 bases). CDR1 LGHNA and CDR2 YSLEER come from the germline V gene. Trimming cost V 1 base and J 2 bases, with 22 bases left between them. The CDR3 loop spans 19 amino acids. CDR3 loop: CASSQGPYRLGANTDTQYF. The CDR3 region has the DNA TGCGCCAGCAGCCAAGGGCCGTACCGTTTGGGGGCGAACACAGATACGCAGTATTTT.

V gene TRBV11-1 combines with J gene TRBJ1-1; perhaps TRBD1 as D (6 bases). The germline V gene has CDR1 SGHAT and CDR2 FQDESV (reference sequence). CDR3 length: 13 residues. The V and J ends lost 0 bases and 8 bases respectively, with 10 bases between them. The CDR3 DNA sequence: TGTGCCAGCAGCTTAGCGCCGGACAGAGAAGCTTTCTTT. The encoded protein is CASSLAPDREAFF. The variable domain in full, completed from reference TRBV11-1 and TRBJ1-1, reads EAEVAQSPRYKITEKSQAVAFWCDPISGHATLYWYRQILGQGPELLVQFQDESVVDDSQLPKDRFSAERLKGVDSTLKIQPAELGDSAMYLCASSLAPDREAFFGQGTRLTVV.

The rearrangement links TRBV19 to TRBJ1-3; possible D gene TRBD1, 5 bases. The CDR3 is 16 residues long. Per germline, CDR1 LNHDA and CDR2 SQIVND (reference sequence). With 3 bases removed from V and 3 bases from J, the gap between germline ends came to 15 bases. The DNA for the CDR3 is TGTGCCAGTAGTATTCCACGGGGGGTAGGTGGAAACACCATATATTTT. Protein: CASSIPRGVGGNTIYF.

As concerns this clone: Other DNA sequences from this sample encode an identical CDR3 as well. V usage is TRBV7-9 and J usage is TRBJ2-3, with no clear D. The V gene lost 1 base and the J gene lost 4 bases, with 9 bases spanning the gap. Germline V gene sequence: CDR1 SEHNR, CDR2 FQNEAQ (reference sequence). This CDR3 contains 14 residues. In nucleotides, the CDR3 is TGTGCCAGCAGCTTAGGGCTCGCGGCAGATACGCAGTATTTT. Its translation is CASSLGLAADTQYF.

Written as DNA, the CDR3 is TGTGCCGGGGACATCTGGAATGAGCAGTTCTTC. Amino acids: CAGDIWNEQFF. The chain employs TRBV30 and TRBJ2-1; possibly TRBD1 for D (6 bases). There are 11 residues in the CDR3. Germline lookup yields CDR1 GTSNPN and CDR2 SVGIG (reference sequence). Trimming took off 8 bases at V and 7 bases at J, with 12 bases between the two ends.

V and J are TRBV4-1 and TRBJ2-7; D is possibly TRBD1 (6 bases). The CDR3 spans 15 residues. Trimming cost V 1 base and J 1 base, with 11 bases left between them. The germline V gene encodes CDR1 MGHRA and CDR2 YSYEKL. CDR3 nucleotides: TGCGCCAGCAGCCAAGCCGGACAGAGTTCCTACGAGCAGTACTTC. The encoded protein is CASSQAGQSSYEQYF.

This clone is a singleton in its sample. The chain combines TRBV4-2 with TRBJ2-4, with TRBD2 as a possible D gene (5 bases). The CDR3 consists of 15 residues. V lost 1 base to trimming and J lost 7 bases, with 14 bases between them. CDR1 and CDR2 (germline): LGHNA, YNFKEQ. CDR3 in amino acids: CASSQVTGFGNIQYF. The CDR3 region has the DNA TGTGCCAGCAGCCAAGTTACGGGGTTCGGTAACATTCAGTACTTC.